The next 20 T cell receptor beta chains were all read from a single sample in a study of metastatic and nonmetastatic thyroid tumors. With MiXCR, TCRdb called clones anew from the PCR reads. This sample yields 30,000 or so clones, of which 24% are seen a single time; more than 14% belongs to the top ten. No patient received treatment before thyroid surgery. Sequenced sample: blood. Receptors originate from a female donor with papillary thyroid cancer or a benign thyroid nodule (not recorded which). Some clones in this sample may be carry-over from other donors' samples.

This clone was seen a handful of times. The chain carries TRBV6-5 and TRBJ1-6; 7 nucleotides match TRBD1. J was trimmed by 12 bases and V by 0 bases; bases with no gene match: 2. CDR3 length: 13 amino acids. CDR1 and CDR2 (germline): MNHEY, SVGAGI. CDR3 residues: CASSYSTGLPLHF. CDR3 coding DNA: TGTGCCAGCAGTTACTCGACAGGGTTACCCCTCCACTTT.

By frequency in the sample, this clone is medium-sized (0.01 to 0.1%). This chain uses TRBV2 with TRBJ1-3, with D hard to call. Per the germline V gene, CDR1 is SNHLY and CDR2 is FYNNEI. V was shortened by 6 bases and J by 1 base, with 7 bases between the two germline ends. The CDR3 consists of 13 residues. CDR3 bases: TGTGCCAGCAGACGTGGGTCTGGAAACACCATATATTTT. Translated: CASRRGSGNTIYF.

This clone was picked up many times. DNA of the CDR3: TGTGCCAGCAGCTCCACCGTGTGGGATGAGCAGTTCTTC. Residues: CASSSTVWDEQFF. The gene calls are TRBV7-3 and TRBJ2-1; D ambiguous. The CDR3 is 13 residues long. The ends were cut back, 4 bases at V and 8 bases at J, with 12 bases in the middle. The germline V gene has CDR1 SGHTA and CDR2 FQGTGA.

This clone was seen at least ten times. The chain is built from TRBV4-3 and TRBJ1-2, with 7 positions matching TRBD1. With 4 bases clipped from V and 4 bases from J, the junction kept 21 bases outside the gene matches. Germline lookup yields CDR1 LGHNA and CDR2 YSLEER. The CDR3 loop spans 19 amino acids. CDR3 sequence: CASSLYFISDRDQLYGYTF. CDR3 nucleotides: TGCGCCAGCAGCCTTTACTTTATTAGCGACAGGGACCAGCTCTATGGCTACACCTTC.

A note on this clone: This may be a read error, as it is one base from a much larger clone. The V call is TRBV6-2 or TRBV6-3, the J call TRBJ2-3; no definite D call. Germline values: CDR1 MNHEY, CDR2 SVGEGT. CDR3 size: 17 residues. CDR3 loop: CASSYLRSVSSTDMQYF. CDR3 in DNA: TGTGCCAGCAGTTACCTCCGGTCTGTTAGTAGCACAGATATGCAGTATTTT.

At least ten counts were recorded for this clone. V gene TRBV4-1 combines with J gene TRBJ2-7, with D possibly being TRBD1 or TRBD2 (5 bases each). Germline V lookup: CDR1 MGHRA, CDR2 YSYEKL. The CDR3 contains 16 residues. Trimming took 0 bases from V and 3 from J, leaving 15 bases between them. CDR3 in DNA: TGCGCCAGCAGCCAAGAACGCCGGGACCGAGTCTACGAGCAGTACTTC. It yields the protein CASSQERRDRVYEQYF.

On this clone: Relative to the germline gene, one junction end is altered; a read error may explain this. J is TRBJ2-6 and V is TRBV6-1, with no clear D. The CDR3 contains 14 residues. Germline CDR1 and CDR2: MNHNS and SASEGT. The CDR3 nucleotides read TGTGCCAGCAGTCCACCGGCTGTGGCCAACGTCTTGACTTTC. This codes for CASSPPAVANVLTF.

The chain employs TRBV15 and TRBJ1-5; no reliable D call. Trimming stripped 0 bases from V and 6 bases from J, with 12 bases between. Germline assignment: CDR1 LNHNV and CDR2 YYDKDF (reference sequence). The CDR3 covers 15 residues. DNA for the CDR3: TGTGCCACCAGCAGAGAGAGAGGGTATGGTCAGCCCCAGCATTTT. Protein sequence: CATSRERGYGQPQHF.

The chain carries TRBV7-2 and TRBJ1-3; D not certain. The CDR3 contains 13 residues. The V and J ends lost 3 bases and 4 bases respectively, with 7 bases between them. The germline gives CDR1 SGHTA, CDR2 FQGNSA. The CDR3 loop is CASSFRRGNTIYF. CDR3 in DNA: TGTGCCAGCAGCTTTAGAAGGGGAAACACCATATATTTT.

Only one count was recorded for this clone. An end of the junction does not agree with germline; a read error may underlie this. The J gene is TRBJ2-2, the V gene TRBV7-8; possibly TRBD1 or TRBD2 for D (7 bases each). The CDR3 totals 16 residues. From germline, CDR1 is SGHVS and CDR2 FQNEAQ. CDR3 DNA: TGTTCCAGCAGCCACAGGGGAGGGCCGGGTGGCTGGGAGCTGTTTTTT. Protein product: CSSSHRGGPGGWELFF.

Ten or more counts support this clone. CDR3 in amino acids: CAISGRLDNEQFF. The DNA for the CDR3 is TGTGCCATTAGCGGGAGGCTGGACAATGAGCAGTTCTTC. The genes are TRBV7-8 and TRBJ2-1; 10 bases align to TRBD2. The CDR3 consists of 13 residues. The J segment lost 5 bases and the V segment lost 10 bases, leaving 5 bases of the junction unmatched. Germline V gene data show CDR1 as SGHVS and CDR2 as FQNEAQ.

This clone was seen ten or more times. V and J are TRBV7-9 and TRBJ1-2, with TRBD1 matching over 9 bases. Germline V CDR1 and CDR2: SEHNR, FQNEAQ (reference sequence). The J segment lost 7 bases and the V segment lost 0 bases, leaving 6 bases of the junction unmatched. This CDR3 contains 15 residues. The CDR3 loop is CASSLARVTGGGYTF. DNA for the CDR3: TGTGCCAGCAGCTTAGCGCGGGTGACAGGGGGTGGCTACACCTTC. The variable domain in full, completed from reference TRBV7-9 and TRBJ1-2, reads DTGVSQNPRHKITKRGQNVTFRCDPISEHNRLYWYRQTLGQGPEFLTYFQNEAQLEKSRLLSDRFSAERPKGSFSTLEIQRTEQGDSAMYLCASSLARVTGGGYTFGSGTRLTVV.

This clone was detected a few times. The chain links TRBV10-3 to TRBJ2-1, with a weak D call TRBD2 (6 bases). Germline lookup yields CDR1 ENHRY and CDR2 SYGVKD. The CDR3 consists of 16 residues. With 4 bases removed from V and 6 bases from J, the gap between germline ends came to 19 bases. The CDR3 region is CAISGFSGININEQFF. The CDR3 DNA follows: TGTGCCATCAGTGGCTTTAGCGGTATTAACATCAATGAGCAGTTCTTC.

This clone was observed at least ten times. V usage is TRBV4-1 and J usage is TRBJ2-2; TRBD2 agrees at 14 bases. J lost 5 bases, V lost 5 bases, and 4 bases had no gene match. The CDR3 is 16 amino acids. From germline, CDR1 is MGHRA and CDR2 YSYEKL. CDR3 sequence reads: CASSGTSGSYTGELFF. DNA of the CDR3: TGCGCCAGCAGCGGGACTAGCGGGAGTTATACCGGGGAGCTGTTTTTT.

The J gene is TRBJ1-3, the V gene TRBV3-1; 7 bases align to TRBD1. The CDR3 loop spans 15 amino acids. J was trimmed by 0 bases and V by 3 bases; bases with no gene match: 2. Germline V gives CDR1 LGHDT, CDR2 YNNKEL (reference sequence). In DNA, the CDR3 is TGTGCCAGCAGCCAGGGACAGACCTCTGGAAACACCATATATTTT. It encodes CASSQGQTSGNTIYF.

The chain carries TRBV20-1 and TRBJ2-7, with TRBD2 identical over 8 bases. The CDR3 runs to 13 residues. Germline CDR1 is DFQATT and CDR2 is SNEGSKA (reference sequence). Losses at the gene ends were 0 bases for V and 3 bases for J; bases not matched to a gene: 1. The CDR3 sequence: CSARDLAGYEQYF. For the CDR3, the DNA is TGCAGTGCTAGAGATCTAGCGGGCTACGAGCAGTACTTC.

The chain has TRBV12-3 or TRBV12-4 and TRBJ2-1; D possibly uses TRBD1 or TRBD2 (5 bases each). The CDR3 is 14 amino acids. V was trimmed by 1 base and J by 5 bases, leaving 9 bases between them. Written as DNA, the CDR3 is TGTGCCAGCAGTTTAGAGGTGGGGGACAATGAGCAGTTCTTC. It translates to CASSLEVGDNEQFF.

A note on this clone: One junction end does not reproduce the germline sequence, and a read error may be involved. The chain recombines TRBV13 with TRBJ2-1, with TRBD1 matching 8 bases. Germline V gene data show CDR1 as PRHDT and CDR2 as FYEKMQ (reference sequence). The CDR3 covers 11 residues. The DNA for the CDR3 is TGTGCCAGCAGCCTAGGACAGGGTCAGTTCTTC. This translates into CASSLGQGQFF.

Concerning this clone itself: At one end, the junction sequence differs from germline, possibly due to a read error. This specimen includes other DNA sequences encoding the same CDR3. The chain employs TRBV6-4 and TRBJ2-3; the match to TRBD2 covers 9 bases. Germline assignment: CDR1 MRHNA and CDR2 SNTAGT. This CDR3 region has 15 residues. CDR3 residues: CASSDSSGGTDTQYF. CDR3 bases: TGTGCAAGCAGTGACTCTAGCGGGGGCACAGATACGCAGTATTTT.

This chain connects TRBV5-1 to TRBJ1-2; D is unresolved. Trimming cost V 0 bases and J 0 bases, with 9 bases left between them. Germline CDR1 reads SGHRS; CDR2 reads YFSETQ. This CDR3 region has 15 residues. The CDR3 DNA reads TGCGCCAGCAGCTTGGGGCAACCTCCTAACTATGGCTACACCTTC. It is translated as CASSLGQPPNYGYTF.